The rows below give T cell receptor beta chains drawn from one sample of a study of blood T cell repertoires in COVID-19. The repertoire was sequenced with immunoSEQ multiplex PCR; TCRdb's copy has only in-frame clones and lacks some. The sample carries around 280,000 clones, approximately 88% recorded once. Input material: PBMCs or T cells enriched from blood (not recorded which). These receptors were taken from a woman aged 40 to 55 who had recovered from COVID-19. Each CDR3 is given with its conserved first and last residue. The order of the fields is J gene, clone size, D gene, V gene, CDR3 protein, CDR3 DNA. D genes are given only for firm matches. The listing skips clone size in some rows; elsewhere it reads once, few, many or a size class.

j_gene: TRBJ2-2; abundance: .; d_gene: .; v_gene: TRBV7-9; CDR3aa: CASSPRGGGIGELFF; CDR3nt: TGTGCCAGCAGCCCCCGTGGGGGAGGCATCGGGGAGCTGTTTTTT
j_gene: TRBJ2-5; abundance: .; d_gene: TRBD2; v_gene: TRBV7-9; CDR3aa: CASSLPGLAGGLSETQYF; CDR3nt: TGTGCCAGCAGCTTACCAGGACTAGCGGGAGGGTTATCGGAGACCCAGTACTTC
j_gene: TRBJ1-4; abundance: once; d_gene: .; v_gene: TRBV6-5; CDR3aa: CASTPRGGPNEKLFF; CDR3nt: TGTGCCAGCACCCCCCGGGGGGGACCTAATGAAAAACTGTTTTTT
j_gene: TRBJ2-7; abundance: .; d_gene: .; v_gene: TRBV5-4; CDR3aa: CASTPSGGGVSYEQYF; CDR3nt: TGTGCCAGCACCCCCTCGGGCGGAGGAGTTTCCTACGAGCAGTACTTC
j_gene: TRBJ1-2; abundance: .; d_gene: TRBD1; v_gene: TRBV5-5; CDR3aa: CASSRGTGLNYGYTF; CDR3nt: TGTGCCAGCAGCCGCGGGACAGGCCTTAACTATGGCTACACCTTC
j_gene: TRBJ2-7; abundance: .; d_gene: .; v_gene: TRBV5-6; CDR3aa: CASSERPGAEQYF; CDR3nt: TGTGCCAGCAGCGAGAGGCCTGGGGCCGAGCAGTACTTC
j_gene: TRBJ2-7; abundance: .; d_gene: TRBD1; v_gene: TRBV6-5; CDR3aa: CASMGQGISYEQYF; CDR3nt: TGTGCCAGCATGGGACAGGGCATCTCCTACGAGCAGTACTTC
j_gene: TRBJ2-3; abundance: .; d_gene: TRBD2; v_gene: TRBV3-1/TRBV3-2; CDR3aa: CASSQDRSYDGRAADTQYF; CDR3nt: TGTGCCAGCAGCCAAGACCGAAGCTACGACGGGAGGGCCGCTGATACGCAGTATTTT
j_gene: TRBJ2-3; abundance: .; d_gene: TRBD2; v_gene: TRBV11-2; CDR3aa: CASSSGTSRADTQYF; CDR3nt: TGTGCCAGCAGCTCCGGGACTAGCCGTGCAGATACGCAGTATTTT
j_gene: TRBJ1-1; abundance: once; d_gene: .; v_gene: TRBV4-1; CDR3aa: CASSPVPLTVAFF; CDR3nt: TGCGCCAGCAGCCCCGTTCCCCTCACGGTCGCTTTCTTT
j_gene: TRBJ2-7; abundance: .; d_gene: TRBD1; v_gene: TRBV5-4; CDR3aa: CASSLVGTGDREQYF; CDR3nt: TGTGCCAGCAGCTTGGTGGGGACAGGGGACAGGGAGCAGTACTTC
j_gene: TRBJ2-3; abundance: .; d_gene: .; v_gene: TRBV30; CDR3aa: CAWGDILDTQYF; CDR3nt: TGTGCCTGGGGGGACATTTTAGATACGCAGTATTTT
j_gene: TRBJ1-4; abundance: .; d_gene: .; v_gene: TRBV6-1; CDR3aa: CASSESAPIINEKLFF; CDR3nt: TGTGCCAGCAGTGAGTCCGCGCCGATCATTAATGAAAAACTGTTTTTT
j_gene: TRBJ1-2; abundance: .; d_gene: TRBD1; v_gene: TRBV2; CDR3aa: CASSPIQGVYGYTF; CDR3nt: TGTGCCAGCAGTCCCATACAGGGGGTCTATGGCTACACCTTC
j_gene: TRBJ1-1; abundance: .; d_gene: .; v_gene: TRBV21-1; CDR3aa: CASSTLTVGQGPTEAFF; CDR3nt: TGTGCCAGCAGCACCCTTACTGTAGGACAGGGCCCCACTGAAGCTTTCTTT
j_gene: TRBJ1-2; abundance: once; d_gene: .; v_gene: TRBV5-5; CDR3aa: CASSPRGGQTNYGYTF; CDR3nt: TGTGCCAGCAGCCCCCGAGGAGGCCAAACTAACTATGGCTACACCTTC